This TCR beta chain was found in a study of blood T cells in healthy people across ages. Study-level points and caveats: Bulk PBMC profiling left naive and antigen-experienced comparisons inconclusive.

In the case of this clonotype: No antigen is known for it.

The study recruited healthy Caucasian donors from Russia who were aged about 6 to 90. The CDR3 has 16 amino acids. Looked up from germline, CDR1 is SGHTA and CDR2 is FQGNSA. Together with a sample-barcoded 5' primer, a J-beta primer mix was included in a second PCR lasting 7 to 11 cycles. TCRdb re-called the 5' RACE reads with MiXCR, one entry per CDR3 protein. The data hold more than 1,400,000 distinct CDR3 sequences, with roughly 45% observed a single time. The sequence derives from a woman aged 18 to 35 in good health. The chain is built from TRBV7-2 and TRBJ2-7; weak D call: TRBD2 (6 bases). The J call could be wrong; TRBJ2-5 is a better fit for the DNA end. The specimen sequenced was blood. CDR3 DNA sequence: TGTGCCAGCAGCTTAGCGCTCGGGGGACCGGCAGAGACCCAGTACTTC. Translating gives CASSLALGGPAETQYF.